This record covers a single TCR beta chain. Just one base apart from a much larger clone, this may be a read error. Trimming cost V 6 bases and J 2 bases, with 20 bases left between them. The CDR3 totals 16 residues. CDR1 is DFQATT and CDR2 is SNEGSKA in the germline V gene (reference sequence). A second about 7 to 11 cycle PCR used barcoded and J-beta primers. Via MiXCR, TCRdb re-called the 5' RACE reads, giving one row per CDR3 protein. The table records 850,000 or so distinct CDR3 sequences, 29% of them present only once. This sample stems from a study of blood T cells in healthy people across ages.

This TCR was sampled from a woman older than 75 in good health. The sequencing input was blood. V and J are TRBV20-1 and TRBJ2-4; no clear D gene. The chain's CDR3 is CSAGLAAPGSKNIQYF. The DNA of the CDR3 is TGCAGTGCCGGTTTGGCCGCCCCCGGGTCCAAAAACATTCAGTACTTC.